This T cell receptor (beta chain) is drawn from a study of cytotoxic CD8 clonotypes in ibrutinib-treated CLL. Study background: Response sampling took place at median around 12 months of treatment, range 6 to 36.

The intended depth for sequencing was 1 in 200,000 to 1 in 1 million T cells. Measured with immunoSEQ multiplex PCR; TCRdb has only the in-frame clones, and not every one. The data hold more than 200,000 clones, with 70% observed a single time. As input for TCR beta libraries, about 1.9 micrograms of genomic DNA came from cryopreserved PBMCs. Trimming took 3 bases from V and 5 from J, leaving 8 bases between them. The CDR3 is made up of 13 amino acids. Germline V gene sequence: CDR1 GTSNPN, CDR2 SVGIG (reference sequence). The source is a human donor with chronic lymphocytic leukemia. The chain has TRBV30 and TRBJ1-6; maybe TRBD1 (5 bases). The sequencing used PBMCs, collected after 24 months of ibrutinib treatment. The CDR3 DNA is TGTGCCTGGAGGTGGGGCGATAATTCACCCCTCCACTTT. It specifies CAWRWGDNSPLHF.